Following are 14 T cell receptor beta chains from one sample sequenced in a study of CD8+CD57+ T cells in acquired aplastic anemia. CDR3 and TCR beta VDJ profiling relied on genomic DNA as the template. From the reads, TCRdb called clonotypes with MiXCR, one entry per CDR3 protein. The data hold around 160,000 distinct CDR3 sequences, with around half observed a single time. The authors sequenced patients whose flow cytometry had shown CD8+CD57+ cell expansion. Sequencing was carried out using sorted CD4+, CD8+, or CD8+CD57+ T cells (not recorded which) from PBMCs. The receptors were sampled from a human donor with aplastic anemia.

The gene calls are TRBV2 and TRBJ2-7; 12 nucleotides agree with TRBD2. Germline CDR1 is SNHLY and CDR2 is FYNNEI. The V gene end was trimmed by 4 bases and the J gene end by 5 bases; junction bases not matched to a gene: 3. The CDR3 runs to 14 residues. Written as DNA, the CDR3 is TGTGCCAGCAGTGGACTAGCGGGAGCAAACGAGCAGTACTTC. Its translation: CASSGLAGANEQYF.

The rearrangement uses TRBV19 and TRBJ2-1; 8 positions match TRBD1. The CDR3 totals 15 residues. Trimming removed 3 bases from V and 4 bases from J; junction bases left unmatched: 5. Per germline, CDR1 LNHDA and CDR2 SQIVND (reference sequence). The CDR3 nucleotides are TGTGCCAGTAGTATTCGAGACAGGGGATACAATGAGCAGTTCTTC. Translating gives CASSIRDRGYNEQFF.

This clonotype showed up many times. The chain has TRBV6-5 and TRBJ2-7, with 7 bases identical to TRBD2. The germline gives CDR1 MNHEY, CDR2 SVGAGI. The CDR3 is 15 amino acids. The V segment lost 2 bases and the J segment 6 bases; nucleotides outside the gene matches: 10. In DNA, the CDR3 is TGTGCCAGCAGTTACCTCCTGGGGGGGGAAATCGAGCAGTACTTC. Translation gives CASSYLLGGEIEQYF.

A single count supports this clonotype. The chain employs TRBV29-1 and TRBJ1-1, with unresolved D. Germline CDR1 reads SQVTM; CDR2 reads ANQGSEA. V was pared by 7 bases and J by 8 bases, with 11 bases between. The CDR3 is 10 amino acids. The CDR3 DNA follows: TGCAGCGCGGACGGGCCCGAAGCTTTCTTT. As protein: CSADGPEAFF. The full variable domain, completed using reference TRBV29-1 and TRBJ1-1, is SAVISQKPSRDICQRGTSLTIQCQVDSQVTMMFWYRQQPGQSLTLIATANQGSEATYESGFVIDKFPISRPNLTFSTLTVSNMSPEDSSIYLCSADGPEAFFGQGTRLTVV.

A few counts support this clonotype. CDR3 nucleotide sequence: TGTGCCATCAGTGTGGGGGGCCCCATGAACACTGAAGCTTTCTTT. Translated, it gives CAISVGGPMNTEAFF. The chain recombines TRBV10-3 with TRBJ1-1; possible D gene TRBD1, 6 bases. V was pared by 4 bases and J by 0 bases, with 12 bases between. The CDR3 runs 15 residues. CDR1 is ENHRY and CDR2 is SYGVKD in the germline V gene.

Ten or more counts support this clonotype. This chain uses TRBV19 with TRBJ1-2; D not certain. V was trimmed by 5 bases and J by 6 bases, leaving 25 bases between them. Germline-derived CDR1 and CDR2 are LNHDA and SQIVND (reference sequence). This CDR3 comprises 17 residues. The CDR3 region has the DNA TGTGCCAGTAGTGCCCAAGCCCCCGGTCCCAGCGCTGATGGCTACACCTTC. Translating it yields CASSAQAPGPSADGYTF.

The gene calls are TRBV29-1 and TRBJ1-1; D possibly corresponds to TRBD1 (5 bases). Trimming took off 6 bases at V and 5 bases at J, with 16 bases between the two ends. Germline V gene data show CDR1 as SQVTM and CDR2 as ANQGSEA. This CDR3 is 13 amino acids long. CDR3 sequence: CSVHEGRGTEAFF. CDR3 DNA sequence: TGCAGCGTCCATGAAGGGCGGGGGACTGAAGCTTTCTTT.

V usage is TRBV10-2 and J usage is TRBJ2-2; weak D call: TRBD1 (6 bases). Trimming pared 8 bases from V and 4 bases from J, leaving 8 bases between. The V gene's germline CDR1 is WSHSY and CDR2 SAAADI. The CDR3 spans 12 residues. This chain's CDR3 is CASGTLTGELFF. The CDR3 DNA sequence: TGCGCCAGCGGGACACTCACCGGGGAGCTGTTTTTT.

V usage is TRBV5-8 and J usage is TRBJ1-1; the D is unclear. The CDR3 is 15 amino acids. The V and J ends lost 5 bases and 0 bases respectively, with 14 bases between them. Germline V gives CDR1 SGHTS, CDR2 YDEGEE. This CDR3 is CASSFYNLMNTEAFF. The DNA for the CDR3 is TGTGCCAGCAGTTTTTATAATCTCATGAACACTGAAGCTTTCTTT.

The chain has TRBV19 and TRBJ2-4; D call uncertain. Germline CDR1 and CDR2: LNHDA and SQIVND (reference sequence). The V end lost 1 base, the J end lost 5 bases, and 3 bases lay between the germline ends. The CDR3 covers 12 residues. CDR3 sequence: CASSIAENIQYF. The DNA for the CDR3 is TGTGCCAGTAGTATAGCGGAAAACATTCAGTACTTC.

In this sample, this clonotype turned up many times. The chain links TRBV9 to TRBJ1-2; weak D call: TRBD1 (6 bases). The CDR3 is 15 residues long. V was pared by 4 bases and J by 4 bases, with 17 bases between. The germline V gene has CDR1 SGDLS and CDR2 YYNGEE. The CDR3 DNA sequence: TGTGCCAGCAGCTCCGATCCGGGGGGGGCCTATGGCTACACCTTC. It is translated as CASSSDPGGAYGYTF.

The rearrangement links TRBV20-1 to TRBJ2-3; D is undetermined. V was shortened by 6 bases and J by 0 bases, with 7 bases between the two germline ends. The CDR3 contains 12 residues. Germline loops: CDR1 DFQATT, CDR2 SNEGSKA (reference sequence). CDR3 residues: CSARSSTDTQYF. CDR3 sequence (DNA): TGCAGTGCAAGGTCTAGCACAGATACGCAGTATTTT.

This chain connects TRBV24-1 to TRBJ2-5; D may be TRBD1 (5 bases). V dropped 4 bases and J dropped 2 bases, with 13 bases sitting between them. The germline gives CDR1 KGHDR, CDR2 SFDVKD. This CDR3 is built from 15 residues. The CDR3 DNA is TGTGCCACCAGTGACCCAGGGTCAGGGCAAGAGACCCAGTACTTC. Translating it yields CATSDPGSGQETQYF.

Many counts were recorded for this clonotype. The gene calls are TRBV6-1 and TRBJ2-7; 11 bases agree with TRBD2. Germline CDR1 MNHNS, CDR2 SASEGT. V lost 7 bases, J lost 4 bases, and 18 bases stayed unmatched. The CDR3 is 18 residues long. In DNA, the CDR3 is TGTGCCAGCAAGGGGTCACACTTTCTAGCGGGAGGCGGATACGAGCAGTACTTC. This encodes CASKGSHFLAGGGYEQYF.